Presented here are 16 T cell receptor beta chains from one specimen sequenced in a study of T cells in narcolepsy. The assay was immunoSEQ multiplex PCR, and TCRdb's table has in-frame clones only and misses some. The data hold about 31,000 clones, with around 80% observed a single time. Source material: CD45RA- memory CD4+ T cells from PBMCs. The receptor source for this set is a human donor with narcolepsy.

In DNA form, the CDR3 reads TGTGCCAGCAGCCAAGATCTGGGCCAGGAAACCGGGGAGCTGTTTTTT. Its translation is CASSQDLGQETGELFF. This sequence joins TRBV14 and TRBJ2-2; D gene unclear. Germline V CDR1 and CDR2: SGHDN, FVKESK. CDR3 length: 16 amino acids. With 0 bases removed from V and 5 bases from J, the gap between germline ends came to 13 bases.

The chain is built from TRBV28 and TRBJ1-1; no firm D call. The CDR3 covers 13 residues. Trimming removed 5 bases at V and 1 base at J, with 8 bases between. From germline, CDR1 is MDHEN and CDR2 SYDVKM. Here the CDR3 reads CASSGRRNTEAFF. The CDR3, as DNA: TGTGCCAGCAGTGGACGGAGGAACACTGAAGCTTTCTTT.

This sequence joins TRBV4-1 and TRBJ1-1; 11 bases align to TRBD1. The J segment lost 5 bases and the V segment lost 6 bases, leaving 5 bases of the junction unmatched. CDR1 is MGHRA, CDR2 YSYEKL, per germline. The CDR3 spans 14 residues. CDR3 bases: TGCGCCAGCAGGAACAGGGACAGGGGGACTGAAGCTTTCTTT. Translation gives CASRNRDRGTEAFF.

This clone was found once. The chain joins TRBV19 to TRBJ1-2, with 9 positions matching TRBD1. Germline V gene lookup returns CDR1 LNHDA and CDR2 SQIVND (reference sequence). V was clipped by 10 bases and J by 6 bases; unmatched bases: 3. The CDR3 length is 11 residues. The CDR3, as DNA: TGTGCCACCCGACAGGGGGATGGCTACACCTTC. Translated, it gives CATRQGDGYTF.

The chain couples TRBV30 to TRBJ2-1, with 9 bases matching TRBD2. The CDR3 covers 14 residues. Per the germline V gene, CDR1 is GTSNPN and CDR2 is SVGIG (reference sequence). The ends lost 4 bases at V and 9 bases at J; junction bases unmatched: 10. The DNA for the CDR3 is TGTGCCTGGACCCCCCTAGCGGGATATAGTGAGCAGTTCTTC. Its translation: CAWTPLAGYSEQFF.

This chain connects TRBV29-1 to TRBJ2-3, with 7 bases aligning to TRBD2. After removal of 3 bases from V and 0 bases from J, the junction contained 6 bases not matched to a gene. The CDR3 sequence is 15 residues long. Germline V gene lookup returns CDR1 SQVTM and CDR2 ANQGSEA. The CDR3 nucleotides are TGCAGCGTTGATTCCGGCGGGAGAAGCACAGATACGCAGTATTTT. This gives the protein CSVDSGGRSTDTQYF.

This clone came up a few times. This sequence joins TRBV10-3 and TRBJ2-3, with D tentatively TRBD2 (6 bases). Germline values: CDR1 ENHRY, CDR2 SYGVKD. The CDR3 has 16 amino acids. V lost 3 bases, J lost 4 bases, and 17 bases lay in between. CDR3 nucleotides: TGTGCCATCAGTGATCACTCGGGGCGGGGATCAGATACGCAGTATTTT. As protein: CAISDHSGRGSDTQYF.

Note on this clone: In this CDR3 the conserved last residue, phenylalanine or tryptophan, is missing, so a read error is likely. The chain recombines TRBV4-1 with TRBJ1-6; D is possibly TRBD1 (5 bases). Germline lookup yields CDR1 MGHRA and CDR2 YSYEKL. V was clipped by 0 bases and J by 0 bases, with 12 bases between them. There are 18 residues in the CDR3. The CDR3 sequence is CASSQDLGGSSYNSPLHL. CDR3 sequence (DNA): TGCGCCAGCAGCCAAGATCTGGGGGGAAGCTCCTATAATTCACCCCTCCACCTT.

This chain joins TRBV5-6 and TRBJ1-1, with TRBD1 matching over 11 bases. In germline, CDR1 is SGHDT, CDR2 YYEEEE. The ends lost 0 bases at V and 10 bases at J; junction bases unmatched: 11. The CDR3 is 16 amino acids. The DNA for the CDR3 is TGTGCCAGCAGCTTGGAGGGACAGGGGGTTCTCCTGGGAGCTTTCTTT. This codes for CASSLEGQGVLLGAFF.

Sample share makes this clone medium-sized. V gene TRBV5-1 combines with J gene TRBJ2-7, with D perhaps TRBD1 or TRBD2 (5 bases each). V was cut by 4 bases and J by 4 bases, with 12 bases left in between. This CDR3 is built from 13 residues. The germline gives CDR1 SGHRS, CDR2 YFSETQ. CDR3 DNA sequence: TGCGCCAGCAGCCCCGGAGAGGGGTACGAGCAGTACTTC. This sequence encodes CASSPGEGYEQYF.

The chain is built from TRBV5-8 and TRBJ2-3; 7 bases fit TRBD2. V was clipped by 0 bases and J by 0 bases; unmatched bases: 4. The CDR3 is 16 amino acids. Germline CDR1 reads SGHTS; CDR2 reads YDEGEE. Written as DNA, the CDR3 is TGTGCCAGCAGCTTGGTCTTGCGGGGGAGCACAGATACGCAGTATTTT. Its translation is CASSLVLRGSTDTQYF.

The gene calls are TRBV5-1 and TRBJ1-5; D gene ambiguous. The ends were cut back, 1 base at V and 2 bases at J, with 7 bases in the middle. CDR1 SGHRS and CDR2 YFSETQ come from the germline V gene. The CDR3 extends over 14 amino acids. CDR3 amino acids: CASSLNGGNQPQHF. The CDR3 region has the DNA TGCGCCAGCAGCTTGAACGGGGGCAATCAGCCCCAGCATTTT.

The chain uses TRBV6-1 and TRBJ1-2; a weak D match, TRBD1 (6 bases). There are 15 residues in the CDR3. V lost 6 bases and J 2 bases, leaving 16 bases between the germline ends. Germline-derived CDR1 and CDR2 are MNHNS and SASEGT. The CDR3 sequence is CASSQRGGKNYGYTF. CDR3 bases: TGTGCCAGCAGCCAAAGGGGGGGGAAGAACTATGGCTACACCTTC.

For the CDR3, the DNA is TGTGCCCCGCTCGAGGACAGGTGCTGCACAGATACGCAGTATTTT. It is translated as CAPLEDRCCTDTQYF. The rearrangement links TRBV28 to TRBJ2-3; 7 bases align to TRBD1. This CDR3 has 15 amino acids. Trimming cost V 11 bases and J 1 base; bases outside gene matches: 12. Per the germline V gene, CDR1 is MDHEN and CDR2 is SYDVKM.

This clone was seen more than once but under ten times. V is TRBV7-8 and J is TRBJ2-1, with D uncertain. The germline V and J ends were trimmed by 5 bases and 10 bases, with 9 bases remaining between them. CDR1 and CDR2 from the germline V gene are SGHVS and FQNEAQ. This CDR3 contains 11 residues. The CDR3 DNA follows: TGTGCCAGCAGCGACAATTACGAGCAGTTCTTC. Translated, it gives CASSDNYEQFF.

This sequence joins TRBV10-2 and TRBJ2-3; TRBD1 matches at 9 bases. The CDR3 length is 15 residues. V shed 5 bases, J shed 3 bases, and the junction held 6 bases outside the gene matches. Germline V CDR1 and CDR2: WSHSY, SAAADI. CDR3 DNA sequence: TGCGCCAGCAGTTCACAGGGGGCGAGGACAGATACGCAGTATTTT. It translates to CASSSQGARTDTQYF.